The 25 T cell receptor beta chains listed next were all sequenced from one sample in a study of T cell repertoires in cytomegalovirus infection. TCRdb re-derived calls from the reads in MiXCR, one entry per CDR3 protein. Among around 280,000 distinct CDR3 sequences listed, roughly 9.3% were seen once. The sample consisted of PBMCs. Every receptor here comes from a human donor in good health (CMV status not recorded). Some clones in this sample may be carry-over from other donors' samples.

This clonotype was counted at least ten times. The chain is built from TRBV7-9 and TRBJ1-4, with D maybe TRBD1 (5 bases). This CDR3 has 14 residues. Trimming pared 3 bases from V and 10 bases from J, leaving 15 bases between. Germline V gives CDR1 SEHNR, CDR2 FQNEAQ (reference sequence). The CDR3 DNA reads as TGTGCCAGCAGCTTGGGGACCCGAGCAGGAAAACTGTTTTTT. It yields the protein CASSLGTRAGKLFF.

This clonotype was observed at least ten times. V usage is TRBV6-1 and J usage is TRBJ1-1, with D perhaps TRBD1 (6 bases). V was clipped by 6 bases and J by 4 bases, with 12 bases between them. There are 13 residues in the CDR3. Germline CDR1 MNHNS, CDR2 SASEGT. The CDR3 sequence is CASRYRVATEAFF. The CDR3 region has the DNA TGTGCCAGCAGGTACAGGGTCGCCACTGAAGCTTTCTTT.

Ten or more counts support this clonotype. The CDR3 nucleotides are TGTGCCAGCAGTCCGACAGGGGGGGATGAGCAGTTCTTC. Translated: CASSPTGGDEQFF. The chain carries TRBV28 and TRBJ2-1; 9 bases are shared with TRBD1. The CDR3 runs to 13 residues. The V and J ends lost 5 bases and 8 bases, in that order; junction bases with no gene match: 4. In germline, CDR1 is MDHEN, CDR2 SYDVKM.

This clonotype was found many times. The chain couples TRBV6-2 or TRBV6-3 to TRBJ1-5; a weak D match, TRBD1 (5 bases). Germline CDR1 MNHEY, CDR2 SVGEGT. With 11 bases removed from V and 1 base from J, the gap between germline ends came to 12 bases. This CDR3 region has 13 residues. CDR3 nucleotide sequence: TGTGCCGTGGGAGGGGACAGCAATCAGCCCCAGCATTTT. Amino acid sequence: CAVGGDSNQPQHF.

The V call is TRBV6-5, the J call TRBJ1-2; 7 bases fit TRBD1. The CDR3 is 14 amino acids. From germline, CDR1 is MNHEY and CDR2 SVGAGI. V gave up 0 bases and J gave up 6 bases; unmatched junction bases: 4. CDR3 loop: CASSYSLQGNGYTF. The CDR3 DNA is TGTGCCAGCAGTTACTCCCTACAGGGGAATGGCTACACCTTC.

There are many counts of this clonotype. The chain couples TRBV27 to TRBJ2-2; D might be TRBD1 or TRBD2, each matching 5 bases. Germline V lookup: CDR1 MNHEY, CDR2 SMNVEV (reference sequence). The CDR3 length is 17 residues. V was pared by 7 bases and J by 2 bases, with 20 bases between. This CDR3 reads CASTRGLRGGNTGELFF. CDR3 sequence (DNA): TGTGCCAGCACCCGCGGCCTTCGTGGGGGAAACACCGGGGAGCTGTTTTTT.

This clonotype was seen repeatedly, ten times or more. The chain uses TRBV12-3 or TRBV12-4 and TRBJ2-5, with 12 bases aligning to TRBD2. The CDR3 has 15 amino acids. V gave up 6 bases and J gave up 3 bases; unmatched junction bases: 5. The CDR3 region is CASRAPSGGEETQYF. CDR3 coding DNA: TGTGCCAGCAGGGCCCCTAGCGGGGGGGAAGAGACCCAGTACTTC.

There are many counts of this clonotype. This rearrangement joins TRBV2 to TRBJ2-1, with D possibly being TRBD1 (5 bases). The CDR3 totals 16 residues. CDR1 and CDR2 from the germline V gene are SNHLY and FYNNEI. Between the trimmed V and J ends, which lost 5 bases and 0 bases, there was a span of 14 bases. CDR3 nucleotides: TGTGCCAGCAGTATCTCCAGGGTGAGCTCCTACAATGAGCAGTTCTTC. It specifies CASSISRVSSYNEQFF.

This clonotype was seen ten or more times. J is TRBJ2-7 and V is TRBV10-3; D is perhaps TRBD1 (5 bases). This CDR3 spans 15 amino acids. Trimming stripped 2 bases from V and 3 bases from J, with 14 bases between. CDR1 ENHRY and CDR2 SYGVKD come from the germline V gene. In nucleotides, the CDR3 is TGTGCCATCAGTGAGGGGGCAAGCAACAACTACGAGCAGTACTTC. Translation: CAISEGASNNYEQYF.

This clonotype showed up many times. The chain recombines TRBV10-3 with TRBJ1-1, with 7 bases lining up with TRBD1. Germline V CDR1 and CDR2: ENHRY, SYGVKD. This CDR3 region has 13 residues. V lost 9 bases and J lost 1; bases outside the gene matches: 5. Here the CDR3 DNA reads TGTGCCATTTCGACAGGGCCGAACACTGAAGCTTTCTTT. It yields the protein CAISTGPNTEAFF.

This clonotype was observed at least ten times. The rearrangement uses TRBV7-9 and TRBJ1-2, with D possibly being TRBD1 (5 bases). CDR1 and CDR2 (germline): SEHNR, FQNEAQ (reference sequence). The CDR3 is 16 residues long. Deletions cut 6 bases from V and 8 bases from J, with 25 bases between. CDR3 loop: CASRKDVSSPPGGYTF. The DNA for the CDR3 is TGTGCCAGCAGAAAAGATGTCAGCTCCCCCCCAGGGGGCTACACCTTC.

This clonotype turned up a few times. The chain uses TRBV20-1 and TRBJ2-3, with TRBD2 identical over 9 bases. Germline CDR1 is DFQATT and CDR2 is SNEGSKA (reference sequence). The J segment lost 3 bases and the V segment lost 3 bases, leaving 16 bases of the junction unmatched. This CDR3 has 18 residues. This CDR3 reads CSASALAGLGLRTDTQYF. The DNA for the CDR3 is TGCAGTGCTAGTGCGCTAGCGGGGTTGGGGTTGAGGACAGATACGCAGTATTTT.

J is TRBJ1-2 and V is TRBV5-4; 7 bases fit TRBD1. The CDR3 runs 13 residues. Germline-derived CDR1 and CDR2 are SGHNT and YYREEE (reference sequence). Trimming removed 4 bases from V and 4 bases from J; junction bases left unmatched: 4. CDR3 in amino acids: CASSVWDSYGYTF. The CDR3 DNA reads TGTGCCAGCAGCGTATGGGACAGCTATGGCTACACCTTC.

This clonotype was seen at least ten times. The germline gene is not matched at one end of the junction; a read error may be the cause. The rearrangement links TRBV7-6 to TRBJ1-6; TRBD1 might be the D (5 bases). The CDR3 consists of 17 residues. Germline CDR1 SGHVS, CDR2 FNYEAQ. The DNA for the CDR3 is TGTGCCAGCAGCCTAGCCCCTGGGCCAGGGAATAATTCACCCCTCCACTTT. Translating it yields CASSLAPGPGNNSPLHF.

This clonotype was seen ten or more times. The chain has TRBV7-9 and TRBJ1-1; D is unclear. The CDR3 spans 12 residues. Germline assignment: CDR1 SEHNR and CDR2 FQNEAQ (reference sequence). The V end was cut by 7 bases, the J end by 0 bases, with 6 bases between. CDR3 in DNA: TGTGCCAGCACGGTCATGAACACTGAAGCTTTCTTT. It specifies CASTVMNTEAFF.

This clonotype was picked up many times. The CDR3 is CASSEAATGSQPQHF. CDR3 coding DNA: TGTGCCAGCAGTGAAGCGGCCACGGGGAGCCAGCCCCAGCATTTT. This sequence joins TRBV2 and TRBJ1-5, with D unclear. Germline V CDR1 and CDR2: SNHLY, FYNNEI. The CDR3 is 15 residues long. With 0 bases removed from V and 7 bases from J, the gap between germline ends came to 13 bases.

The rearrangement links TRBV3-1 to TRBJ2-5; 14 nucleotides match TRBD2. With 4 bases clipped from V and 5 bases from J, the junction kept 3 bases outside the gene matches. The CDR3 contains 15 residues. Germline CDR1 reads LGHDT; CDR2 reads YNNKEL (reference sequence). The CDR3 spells CASSRTSGGWETQYF. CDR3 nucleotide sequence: TGTGCCAGCAGCCGGACTAGCGGGGGGTGGGAGACCCAGTACTTC.

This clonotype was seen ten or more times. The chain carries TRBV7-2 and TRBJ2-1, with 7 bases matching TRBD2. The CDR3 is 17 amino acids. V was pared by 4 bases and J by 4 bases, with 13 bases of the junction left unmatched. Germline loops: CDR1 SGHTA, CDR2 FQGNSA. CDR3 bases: TGTGCCAGCAGCTCCGGTGAGGGGACTACCTCTTACAATGAGCAGTTCTTC. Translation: CASSSGEGTTSYNEQFF.

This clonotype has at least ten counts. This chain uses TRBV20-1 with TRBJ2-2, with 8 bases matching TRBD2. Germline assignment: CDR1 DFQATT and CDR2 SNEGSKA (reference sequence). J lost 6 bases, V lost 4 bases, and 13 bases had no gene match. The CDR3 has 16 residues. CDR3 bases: TGCAGTGCTATCCCCGCTTCCAGGACTAGCTCCGGGGAGCTGTTTTTT. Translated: CSAIPASRTSSGELFF.

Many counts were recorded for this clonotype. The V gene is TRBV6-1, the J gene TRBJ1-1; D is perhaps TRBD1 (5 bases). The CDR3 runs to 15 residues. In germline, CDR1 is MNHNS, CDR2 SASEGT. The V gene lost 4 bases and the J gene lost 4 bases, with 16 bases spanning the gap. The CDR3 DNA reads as TGTGCCAGCAGTGCGAGACAGTTCCGGGGCACTGAAGCTTTCTTT. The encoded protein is CASSARQFRGTEAFF.

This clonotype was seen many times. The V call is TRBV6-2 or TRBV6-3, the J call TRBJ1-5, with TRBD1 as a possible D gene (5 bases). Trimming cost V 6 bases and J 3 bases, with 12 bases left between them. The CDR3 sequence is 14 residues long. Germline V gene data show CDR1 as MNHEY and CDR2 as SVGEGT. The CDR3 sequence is CASRVTAPNQPQHF. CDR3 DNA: TGTGCCAGCAGGGTGACAGCCCCCAATCAGCCCCAGCATTTT.

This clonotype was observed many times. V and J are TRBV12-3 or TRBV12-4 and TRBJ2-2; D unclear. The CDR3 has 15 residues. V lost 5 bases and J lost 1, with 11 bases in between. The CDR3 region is CASSPLGQNTGELFF. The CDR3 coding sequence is TGTGCCAGCAGTCCCCTTGGGCAGAACACCGGGGAGCTGTTTTTT.

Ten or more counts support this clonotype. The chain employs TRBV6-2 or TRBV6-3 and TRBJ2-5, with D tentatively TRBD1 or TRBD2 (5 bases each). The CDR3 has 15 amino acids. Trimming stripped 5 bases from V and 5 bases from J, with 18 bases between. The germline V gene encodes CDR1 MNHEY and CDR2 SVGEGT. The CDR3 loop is CASSPGRLGKETQYF. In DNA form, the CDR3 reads TGTGCCAGCAGTCCGGGACGGCTGGGGAAGGAGACCCAGTACTTC.

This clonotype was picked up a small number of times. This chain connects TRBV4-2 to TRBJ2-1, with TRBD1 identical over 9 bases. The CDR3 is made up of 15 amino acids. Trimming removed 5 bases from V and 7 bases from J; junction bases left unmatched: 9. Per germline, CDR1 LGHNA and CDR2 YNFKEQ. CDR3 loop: CASSYPGQGGNEQFF. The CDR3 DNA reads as TGTGCCAGCAGCTATCCGGGACAGGGTGGAAATGAGCAGTTCTTC.

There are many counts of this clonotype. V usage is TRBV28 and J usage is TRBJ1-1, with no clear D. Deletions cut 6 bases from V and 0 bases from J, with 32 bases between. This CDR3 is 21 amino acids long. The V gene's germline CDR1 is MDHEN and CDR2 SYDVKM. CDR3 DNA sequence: TGTGCCAGCAGCCTCTCCCTTCGCGGATCCCGAGTTAATCCCATGAACACTGAAGCTTTCTTT. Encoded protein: CASSLSLRGSRVNPMNTEAFF. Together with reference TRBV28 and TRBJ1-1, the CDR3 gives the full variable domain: DVKVTQSSRYLVKRTGEKVFLECVQDMDHENMFWYRQDPGLGLRLIYFSYDVKMKEKGDIPEGYSVSREKKERFSLILESASTNQTSMYLCASSLSLRGSRVNPMNTEAFFGQGTRLTVV.